These 18 T cell receptor beta chains were sequenced from one sample in a study of T cells in Graves' hyperthyroidism and ophthalmopathy. There were TCR beta CDR3 regions amplified from RNA transcripts. When the TCR CDR3 underwent first-round RT-PCR, the HTBI primer set was used. TCRdb called the multiplex PCR reads again in MiXCR, with one record for every CDR3 protein. The profile shows approximately 710,000 distinct CDR3 sequences, 17% of them singletons. Sequenced: blood. The receptors shown here come from a man aged 45 to 65 with Graves' hyperthyroidism.

This clonotype was seen a handful of times. J is TRBJ1-1 and V is TRBV20-1, with TRBD1 as a possible D gene (5 bases). There are 14 residues in the CDR3. V lost 5 bases to trimming and J lost 2 bases, with 15 bases between them. Germline values: CDR1 DFQATT, CDR2 SNEGSKA (reference sequence). CDR3 sequence reads: CSAPPQGGNTEAFF. DNA for the CDR3: TGCAGTGCTCCCCCTCAGGGAGGAAACACTGAAGCTTTCTTT.

There are many counts of this clonotype. The chain carries TRBV28 and TRBJ1-4; 7 bases are a match to TRBD1. The CDR3 has 14 residues. The germline V gene has CDR1 MDHEN and CDR2 SYDVKM. The V gene end was trimmed by 7 bases and the J gene end by 8 bases; junction bases not matched to a gene: 10. The CDR3 region has the DNA TGTGCCAGCAACCTCGACAGGGAAAGAGAAAAACTGTTTTTT. Its translation: CASNLDREREKLFF.

This clonotype was detected many times. This chain links TRBV12-3 or TRBV12-4 with TRBJ1-1, with unresolved D. This CDR3 is built from 14 residues. Deletions cut 2 bases from V and 1 base from J, with 8 bases between. CDR3 bases: TGTGCCAGCAGTTTACGTTCCACGAACACTGAAGCTTTCTTT. It specifies CASSLRSTNTEAFF.

The chain carries TRBV5-1 and TRBJ2-5, with D perhaps assigned TRBD1 or TRBD2 (5 bases each). V was clipped by 3 bases and J by 0 bases, with 9 bases between them. The CDR3 consists of 14 residues. Germline V lookup: CDR1 SGHRS, CDR2 YFSETQ. The CDR3 is CASSSGRDQETQYF. CDR3 sequence (DNA): TGCGCCAGCAGCTCGGGGCGGGACCAAGAGACCCAGTACTTC.

This clonotype was counted at least ten times. The rearrangement links TRBV30 to TRBJ2-3, with D perhaps TRBD1 or TRBD2 (5 bases each). Germline V gene sequence: CDR1 GTSNPN, CDR2 SVGIG (reference sequence). V dropped 2 bases and J dropped 6 bases, with 15 bases sitting between them. There are 14 residues in the CDR3. Here the CDR3 DNA reads TGTGCCTGGAGTCAAACCGGGACCCCTGATACGCAGTATTTT. Translating gives CAWSQTGTPDTQYF.

The chain combines TRBV29-1 with TRBJ2-7; 7 nucleotides align to TRBD1. The CDR3 contains 13 residues. Germline CDR1 SQVTM, CDR2 ANQGSEA. With V trimmed by 7 bases and J by 0 bases, 6 bases remained unmatched. The CDR3 DNA is TGCAGCGCCGGGACAGCCACCTCCTACGAGCAGTACTTC. It codes for CSAGTATSYEQYF.

This clonotype was seen a handful of times. This rearrangement joins TRBV5-1 to TRBJ2-1, with no clear D. The germline V and J ends were trimmed by 0 bases and 0 bases, with 19 bases remaining between them. The CDR3 is 19 residues long. Germline assignment: CDR1 SGHRS and CDR2 YFSETQ. The CDR3 sequence: CASSLGSIIRKTSYNEQFF. CDR3 DNA: TGCGCCAGCAGCTTGGGTTCGATAATTCGGAAAACCTCCTACAATGAGCAGTTCTTC.

In its sample, this clonotype was seen a few times. The chain has TRBV6-4 and TRBJ2-3; tentative D call: TRBD2 (5 bases). CDR3 size: 17 residues. The V end was cut by 6 bases, the J end by 5 bases, with 24 bases between. Germline values: CDR1 MRHNA, CDR2 SNTAGT. CDR3 nucleotides: TGTGCCAGCAGCCAAGTAACTGCTATCCGCCGGGGAGATACGCAGTATTTT. Translated: CASSQVTAIRRGDTQYF.

This clonotype appeared a few times. The chain has TRBV2 and TRBJ2-5; 10 nucleotides agree with TRBD2. V was clipped by 7 bases and J by 1 base; unmatched bases: 3. The CDR3 sequence is 14 residues long. The germline V gene has CDR1 SNHLY and CDR2 FYNNEI. CDR3 region: CASMRLAGQETQYF. Here the CDR3 DNA reads TGTGCCAGCATGAGACTAGCGGGCCAAGAGACCCAGTACTTC. Full variable domain (rest looked up from reference TRBV2 and TRBJ2-5): EPEVTQTPSHQVTQMGQEVILRCVPISNHLYFYWYRQILGQKVEFLVSFYNNEISEKSEIFDDQFSVERPDGSNFTLKIRSTKLEDSAMYFCASMRLAGQETQYFGPGTRLLVL.

This clonotype was counted ten times or more. This chain connects TRBV28 to TRBJ2-1, with 7 positions matching TRBD1. Trimming removed 1 base from V and 4 bases from J; junction bases left unmatched: 4. This CDR3 has 15 residues. Per germline, CDR1 MDHEN and CDR2 SYDVKM. The CDR3 nucleotides read TGTGCCAGCAGTTTATTGGGACAGACTTACAATGAGCAGTTCTTC. It specifies CASSLLGQTYNEQFF. Looking up the rest from reference TRBV28 and TRBJ2-1 gives the full variable domain: DVKVTQSSRYLVKRTGEKVFLECVQDMDHENMFWYRQDPGLGLRLIYFSYDVKMKEKGDIPEGYSVSREKKERFSLILESASTNQTSMYLCASSLLGQTYNEQFFGPGTRLTVL.

The gene calls are TRBV29-1 and TRBJ2-7, with TRBD2 as a possible D gene (5 bases). CDR1 and CDR2 (germline): SQVTM, ANQGSEA. V lost 7 bases, J lost 1 base, and 11 bases lay in between. The CDR3 contains 12 residues. The CDR3 loop reads CSGGHGSYEQYF. The CDR3 DNA reads as TGCAGCGGCGGGCACGGTTCCTACGAGCAGTACTTC.

The rearrangement joins TRBV7-3 to TRBJ2-3; D is unresolved. In germline, CDR1 is SGHTA, CDR2 FQGTGA. With 1 base removed from V and 7 bases from J, the gap between germline ends came to 6 bases. There are 12 residues in the CDR3. The CDR3 reads CASSLNGNTQYF. As DNA, the CDR3 is TGTGCCAGCAGCTTAAATGGAAATACGCAGTATTTT.

The rearrangement links TRBV24-1 to TRBJ2-5; D is uncertain. V was pared by 3 bases and J by 7 bases, with 8 bases between. Germline-derived CDR1 and CDR2 are KGHDR and SFDVKD. This CDR3 is built from 12 residues. CDR3 in DNA: TGTGCCACCAGTGATGCCGGCGGGACCCAGTACTTC. Translation: CATSDAGGTQYF.

This clonotype was recorded at least ten times. V is TRBV2 and J is TRBJ1-2; D ambiguous. Looked up from germline, CDR1 is SNHLY and CDR2 is FYNNEI. CDR3 length: 15 amino acids. V was cut by 3 bases and J by 4 bases, with 15 bases left in between. The CDR3 reads CASSDNPARSYGYTF. DNA for the CDR3: TGTGCCAGCAGTGATAATCCGGCCAGGAGCTATGGCTACACCTTC.

Details on this clonotype: It may be a read error: a sequence one base away is much more abundant. CDR3 residues: CASRGAGYNKQFF. As DNA, the CDR3 is TGTGCCAGTAGGGGGGCGGGGTACAATAAGCAGTTCTTC. The rearrangement links TRBV28 to TRBJ2-1; either TRBD1 or TRBD2 may supply D (6 bases each). Germline lookup yields CDR1 MDHEN and CDR2 SYDVKM. The CDR3 is made up of 13 amino acids. The entire variable domain, with the rest obtained from reference TRBV28 and TRBJ2-1, is as follows: DVKVTQSSRYLVKRTGEKVFLECVQDMDHENMFWYRQDPGLGLRLIYFSYDVKMKEKGDIPEGYSVSREKKERFSLILESASTNQTSMYLCASRGAGYNKQFFGPGTRLTVL.

In this sample, this clonotype turned up many times. This chain connects TRBV7-8 to TRBJ2-7; the D gene is possibly TRBD2 (6 bases). Between the trimmed V and J ends, which lost 1 base and 2 bases, there was a span of 24 bases. This CDR3 comprises 19 residues. CDR1 is SGHVS, CDR2 FQNEAQ, per germline. CDR3 region: CASSLGIIGLTVTPYEQYF. The CDR3 coding sequence is TGTGCCAGCAGCTTAGGTATAATCGGACTAACGGTTACTCCCTACGAGCAGTACTTC. Full variable domain (outside the CDR3, taken from reference TRBV7-8 and TRBJ2-7): GAGVSQSPRYKVAKRGQDVALRCDPISGHVSLFWYQQALGQGPEFLTYFQNEAQLDKSGLPSDRFFAERPEGSVSTLKIQRTQQEDSAVYLCASSLGIIGLTVTPYEQYFGPGTRLTVT.

The rearrangement links TRBV6-2 or TRBV6-3 to TRBJ2-7, with D maybe TRBD1 (6 bases). Trimming stripped 6 bases from V and 4 bases from J, with 19 bases between. CDR3 length: 15 amino acids. CDR1 is MNHEY, CDR2 SVGEGT, per germline. DNA of the CDR3: TGTGCCAGCAGCCCGACGATTACAGGGCTATACGAGCAGTACTTC. Its protein product is CASSPTITGLYEQYF.

The rearrangement joins TRBV20-1 to TRBJ2-1; 11 bases line up with TRBD1. The CDR3 spans 16 residues. Trimming at V came to 5 bases and at J to 8 bases, leaving 14 bases not matched to a gene. The germline CDR1 and CDR2 sequences are DFQATT and SNEGSKA (reference sequence). CDR3 sequence (DNA): TGCAGTGCTTTTGGACAGGGGGCGAGGGGTTGGTATGAGCAGTTCTTC. Protein sequence: CSAFGQGARGWYEQFF.